The 6 T cell receptor beta chains below come from one sample, sequenced in a study of T cell clonality in common variable immunodeficiency. Study conclusions and caveats: Reportedly, TCR beta sequences from common variable immunodeficiency showed fewer deletions and N-nucleotide insertions.

The protocol was immunoSEQ multiplex PCR, while the TCRdb copy is restricted to in-frame clones and leaves out a portion. The sample includes 25,000 to 30,000 clones, none of them occurring once. The antigens of these receptors remain unknown. Sequencing input: peripheral blood mononuclear cells. These receptors all come from a human donor with common variable immunodeficiency.

This clone appeared many times. The CDR3 end falls 3 residues outside the read, so it is completed with the germline J gene. The rearrangement links TRBV11-2 to TRBJ1-2; TRBD1 matches 8 bases. This CDR3 is 15 amino acids long. CDR1 and CDR2 from the germline V gene are SGHAT and FQNNGV. J gave up 4 bases and V 1 base, and 5 bases lay outside the gene matches. CDR3 in amino acids: CASSLVRTGFYGYTF. The part of the CDR3 DNA that was read is TGTGCCAGCAGCTTAGTCCGGACAGGGTTCTATGGC.

This clone was detected a few times. Here the CDR3 reads CASSTRTGGNYGYTF. Partial CDR3 DNA: TGTGCCAGTAGTACCCGGACAGGGGGTAACTATGGC. This chain connects TRBV19 to TRBJ1-2, with 10 bases aligning to TRBD1. With the read ending 3 residues before the CDR3 end, the germline J gene is used to fill in that end. In germline, CDR1 is LNHDA, CDR2 SQIVND (reference sequence). The CDR3 consists of 15 residues. J gave up 1 base and V 4 bases, and 3 bases lay outside the gene matches.

Points on this clone: The sequenced fragment ends 3 residues before the CDR3 boundary, so the rest is inferred from the germline J gene. V is TRBV18 and J is TRBJ1-6, with D perhaps matching TRBD1 (5 bases). CDR3 size: 16 residues. The V gene's germline CDR1 is KGHSH and CDR2 LQKENI. The V and J ends lost 2 bases and 7 bases respectively, with 15 bases between them. The covered CDR3 bases are TGTGCCAGCTCACCAAACCCGGCAGGGAACAATTCACCC. Encoded protein: CASSPNPAGNNSP. The whole CDR3 is CASSPNPAGNNSPLHF.

This clone was counted only a few times. The read ends 3 residues before the CDR3 terminus; that terminus is restored from the germline J gene. This chain joins TRBV6-1 and TRBJ1-1; no definite D call. The CDR3 is 13 amino acids. Germline V gene data show CDR1 as MNHNS and CDR2 as SASEGT. Trimming removed 4 bases from V and 6 bases from J, with 12 bases in between. The CDR3 is CASSVMARAEAFF. The sequenced part of the CDR3 DNA is TGTGCCAGCAGTGTGATGGCCCGGGCTGAA.

This clone came up many times. The CDR3 extends 3 residues past the end of the read, so its final part is completed from the germline J gene. The chain recombines TRBV20-1 with TRBJ1-2; possible D gene TRBD1, 6 bases. CDR3 size: 12 residues. The germline gives CDR1 DFQATT, CDR2 SNEGSKA (reference sequence). Trimming removed 2 bases at V and 7 bases at J, with 11 bases between. The CDR3 here is CSARKGDLGYTF. The part of the CDR3 DNA that was read is TGCAGTGCTAGAAAGGGGGACCTTGGC.

This clone appeared a few times. The read comes to an end 3 residues before the CDR3 does, leaving the germline J gene to fill in the end. This chain joins TRBV11-2 and TRBJ2-7; 8 bases line up with TRBD2. In germline, CDR1 is SGHAT, CDR2 FQNNGV. The CDR3 totals 14 residues. V trimming: 6 bases; J trimming: 2 bases; junction bases outside the gene matches: 6. CDR3 bases read: TGTGCCAGCAGATTGCCGGGACTAGCCTACGAG. It is translated as CASRLPGLAYE. The full CDR3 reads CASRLPGLAYEQYF.